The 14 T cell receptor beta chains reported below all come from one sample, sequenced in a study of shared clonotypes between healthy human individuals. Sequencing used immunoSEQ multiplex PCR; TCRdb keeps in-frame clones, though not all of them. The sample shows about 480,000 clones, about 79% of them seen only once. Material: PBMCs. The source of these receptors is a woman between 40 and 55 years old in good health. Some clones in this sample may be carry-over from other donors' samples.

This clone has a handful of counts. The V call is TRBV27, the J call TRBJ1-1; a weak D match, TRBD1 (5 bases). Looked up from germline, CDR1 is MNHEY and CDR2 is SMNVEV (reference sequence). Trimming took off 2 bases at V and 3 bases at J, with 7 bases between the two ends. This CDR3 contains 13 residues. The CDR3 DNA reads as TGTGCCAGCAGTTTAGGACATTACACTGAAGCTTTCTTT. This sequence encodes CASSLGHYTEAFF.

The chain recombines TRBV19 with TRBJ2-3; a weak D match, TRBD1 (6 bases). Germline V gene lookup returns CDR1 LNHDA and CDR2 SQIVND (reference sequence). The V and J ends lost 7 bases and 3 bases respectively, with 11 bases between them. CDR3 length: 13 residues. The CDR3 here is CASTGRGTDTQYF. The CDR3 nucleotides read TGTGCCAGTACCGGCAGGGGTACAGATACGCAGTATTTT.

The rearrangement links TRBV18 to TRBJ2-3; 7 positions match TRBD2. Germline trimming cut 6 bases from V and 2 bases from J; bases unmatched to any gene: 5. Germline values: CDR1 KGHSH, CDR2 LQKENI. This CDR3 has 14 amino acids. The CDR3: CASSQSGNTDTQYF. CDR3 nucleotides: TGTGCCAGCTCCCAAAGCGGGAACACAGATACGCAGTATTTT.

CDR3 DNA sequence: TGTGCCAGTGGGGATGTGGCCACCTACGAGCAGTACTTC. Protein product: CASGDVATYEQYF. The chain carries TRBV28 and TRBJ2-5; D gene uncertain. The DNA end is a closer match to TRBJ2-7, so the J assignment may be wrong. Germline assignment: CDR1 MDHEN and CDR2 SYDVKM. The CDR3 is 13 residues long.

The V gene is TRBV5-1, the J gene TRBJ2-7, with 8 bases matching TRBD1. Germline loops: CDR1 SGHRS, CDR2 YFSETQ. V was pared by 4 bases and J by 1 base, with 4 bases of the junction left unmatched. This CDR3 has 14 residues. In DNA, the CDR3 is TGCGCCAGCAGCCCCCGGACAGGGTCCTACGAGCAGTACTTC. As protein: CASSPRTGSYEQYF.

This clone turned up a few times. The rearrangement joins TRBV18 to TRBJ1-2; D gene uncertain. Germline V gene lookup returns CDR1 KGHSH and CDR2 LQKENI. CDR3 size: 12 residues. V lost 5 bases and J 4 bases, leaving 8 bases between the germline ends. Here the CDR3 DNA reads TGTGCCAGCTCAGACGCAGCCTATGGCTACACCTTC. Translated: CASSDAAYGYTF. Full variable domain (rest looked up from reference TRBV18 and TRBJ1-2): NAGVMQNPRHLVRRRGQEARLRCSPMKGHSHVYWYRQLPEEGLKFMVYLQKENIIDESGMPKERFSAEFPKEGPSILRIQQVVRGDSAAYFCASSDAAYGYTFGSGTRLTVV.

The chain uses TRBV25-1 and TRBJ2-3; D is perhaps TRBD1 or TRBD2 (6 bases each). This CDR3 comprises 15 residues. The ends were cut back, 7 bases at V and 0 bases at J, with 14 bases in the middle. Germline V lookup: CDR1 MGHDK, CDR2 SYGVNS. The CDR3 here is CASIGGRFSTDTQYF. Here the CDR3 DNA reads TGTGCCAGCATAGGGGGGCGCTTTAGCACAGATACGCAGTATTTT.

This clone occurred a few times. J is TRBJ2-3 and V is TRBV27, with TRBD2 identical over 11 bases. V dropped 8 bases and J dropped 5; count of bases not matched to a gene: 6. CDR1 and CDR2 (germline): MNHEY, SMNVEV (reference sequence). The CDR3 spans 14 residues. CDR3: CASRDTSGGDTQYF. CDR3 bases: TGTGCCAGCCGGGATACTAGCGGGGGAGATACGCAGTATTTT.

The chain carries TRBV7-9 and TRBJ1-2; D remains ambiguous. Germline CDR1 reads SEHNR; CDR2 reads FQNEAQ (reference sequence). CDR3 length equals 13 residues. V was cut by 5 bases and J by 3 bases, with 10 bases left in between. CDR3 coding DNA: TGTGCCAGCAGCGTTCAGAGGGACTATGGCTACACCTTC. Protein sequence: CASSVQRDYGYTF.

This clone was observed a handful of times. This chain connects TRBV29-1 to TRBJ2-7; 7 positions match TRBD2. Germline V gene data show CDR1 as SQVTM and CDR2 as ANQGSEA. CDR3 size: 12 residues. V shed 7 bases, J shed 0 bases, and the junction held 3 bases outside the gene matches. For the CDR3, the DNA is TGCAGCGCTCGGGACTACTCCTACGAGCAGTACTTC. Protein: CSARDYSYEQYF.

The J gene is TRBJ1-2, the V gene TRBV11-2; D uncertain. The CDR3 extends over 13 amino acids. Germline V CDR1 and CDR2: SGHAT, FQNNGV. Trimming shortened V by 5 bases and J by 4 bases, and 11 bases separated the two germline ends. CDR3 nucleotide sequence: TGTGCCAGCAGCCCCCGGGCCACCTATGGCTACACCTTC. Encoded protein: CASSPRATYGYTF.

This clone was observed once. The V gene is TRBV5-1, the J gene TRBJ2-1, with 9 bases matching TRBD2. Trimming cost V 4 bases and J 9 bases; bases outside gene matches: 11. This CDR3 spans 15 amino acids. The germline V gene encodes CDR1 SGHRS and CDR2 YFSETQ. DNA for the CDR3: TGCGCCAGCAGCATCGGGGTAGCGGGAGATAGTGAGCAGTTCTTC. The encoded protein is CASSIGVAGDSEQFF.

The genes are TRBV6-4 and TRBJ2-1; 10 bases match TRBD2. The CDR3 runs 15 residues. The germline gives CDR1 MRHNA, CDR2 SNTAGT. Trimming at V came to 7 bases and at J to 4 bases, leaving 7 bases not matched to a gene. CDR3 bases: TGTGCCAGCACCGCCGAGCGGGAGGGTTACAATGAGCAGTTCTTC. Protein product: CASTAEREGYNEQFF.

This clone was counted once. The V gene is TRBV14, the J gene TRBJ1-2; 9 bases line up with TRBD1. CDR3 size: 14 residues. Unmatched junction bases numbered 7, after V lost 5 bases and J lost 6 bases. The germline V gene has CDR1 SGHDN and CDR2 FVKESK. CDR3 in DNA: TGTGCCAGCAGCAGCTACAGGGGGCGCGATGGCTACACCTTC. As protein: CASSSYRGRDGYTF.